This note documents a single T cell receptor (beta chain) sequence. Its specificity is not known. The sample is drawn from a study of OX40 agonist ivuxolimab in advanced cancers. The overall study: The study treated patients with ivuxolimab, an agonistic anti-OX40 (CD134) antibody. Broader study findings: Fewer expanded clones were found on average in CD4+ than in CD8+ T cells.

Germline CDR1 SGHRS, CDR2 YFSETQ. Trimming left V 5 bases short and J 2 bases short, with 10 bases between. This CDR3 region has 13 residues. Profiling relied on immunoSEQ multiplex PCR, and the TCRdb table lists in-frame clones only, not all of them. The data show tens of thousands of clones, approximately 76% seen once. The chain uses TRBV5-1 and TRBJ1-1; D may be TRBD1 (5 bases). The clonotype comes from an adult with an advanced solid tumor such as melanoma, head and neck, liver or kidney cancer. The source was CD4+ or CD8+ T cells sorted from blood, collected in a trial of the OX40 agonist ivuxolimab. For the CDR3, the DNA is TGCGCCAGCAGTTGGCAGGGAAACACTGAAGCTTTCTTT. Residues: CASSWQGNTEAFF. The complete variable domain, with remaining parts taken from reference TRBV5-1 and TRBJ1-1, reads KAGVTQTPRYLIKTRGQQVTLSCSPISGHRSVSWYQQTPGQGLQFLFEYFSETQRNKGNFPGRFSGRQFSNSRSEMNVSTLELGDSALYLCASSWQGNTEAFFGQGTRLTVV.